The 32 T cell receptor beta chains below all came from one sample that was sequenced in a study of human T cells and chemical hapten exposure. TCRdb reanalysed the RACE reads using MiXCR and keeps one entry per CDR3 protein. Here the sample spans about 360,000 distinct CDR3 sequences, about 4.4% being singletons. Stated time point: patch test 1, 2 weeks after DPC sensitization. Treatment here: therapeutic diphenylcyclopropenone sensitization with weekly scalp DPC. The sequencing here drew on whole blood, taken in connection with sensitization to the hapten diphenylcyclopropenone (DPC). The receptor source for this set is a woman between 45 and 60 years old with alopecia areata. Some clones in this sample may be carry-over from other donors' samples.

Here the CDR3 DNA reads TGCGCCAGCAGCCAAGAACAGGACCCCTACGAGCAGTACTTC. It encodes CASSQEQDPYEQYF. The J gene is TRBJ2-7, the V gene TRBV4-3; possible D gene TRBD1, 5 bases. The CDR3 sequence is 14 residues long. The V end was cut by 0 bases, the J end by 2 bases, with 8 bases between. Germline V gene sequence: CDR1 LGHNA, CDR2 YSLEER.

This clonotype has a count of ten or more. The CDR3 DNA reads as TGTGCCAGCAGCGTAGATGGGGGGTCGGGCGAGCAGTACTTC. Translation: CASSVDGGSGEQYF. This chain links TRBV9 with TRBJ2-7; a possible D gene is TRBD2 (6 bases). Trimming removed 0 bases from V and 6 bases from J, with 13 bases in between. Germline V gives CDR1 SGDLS, CDR2 YYNGEE. The CDR3 runs 14 residues. Based on the CDR3 plus reference TRBV9 and TRBJ2-7, the full variable domain is DSGVTQTPKHLITATGQRVTLRCSPRSGDLSVYWYQQSLDQGLQFLIQYYNGEERAKGNILERFSAQQFPDLHSELNLSSLELGDSALYFCASSVDGGSGEQYFGPGTRLTVT.

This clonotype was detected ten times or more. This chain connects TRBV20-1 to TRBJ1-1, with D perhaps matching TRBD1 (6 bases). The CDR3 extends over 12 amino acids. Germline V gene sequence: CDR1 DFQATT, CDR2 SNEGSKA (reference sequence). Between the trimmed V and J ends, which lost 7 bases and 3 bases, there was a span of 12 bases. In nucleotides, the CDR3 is TGCAGTGTCCCGACAGGTTACACTGAAGCTTTCTTT. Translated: CSVPTGYTEAFF.

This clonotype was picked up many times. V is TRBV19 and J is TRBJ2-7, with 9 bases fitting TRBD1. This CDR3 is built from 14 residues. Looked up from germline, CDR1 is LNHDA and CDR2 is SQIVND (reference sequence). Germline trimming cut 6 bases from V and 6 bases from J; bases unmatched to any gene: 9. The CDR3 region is CASSPGQGPLEQYF. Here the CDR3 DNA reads TGTGCCAGTAGCCCGGGACAGGGACCCCTCGAGCAGTACTTC.

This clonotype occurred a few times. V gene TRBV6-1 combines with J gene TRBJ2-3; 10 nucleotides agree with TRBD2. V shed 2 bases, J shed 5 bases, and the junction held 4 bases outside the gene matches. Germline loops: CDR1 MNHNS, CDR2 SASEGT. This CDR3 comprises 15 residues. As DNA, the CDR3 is TGTGCCAGCAGTGAACGGGGACTAGCGTTAGATACGCAGTATTTT. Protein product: CASSERGLALDTQYF.

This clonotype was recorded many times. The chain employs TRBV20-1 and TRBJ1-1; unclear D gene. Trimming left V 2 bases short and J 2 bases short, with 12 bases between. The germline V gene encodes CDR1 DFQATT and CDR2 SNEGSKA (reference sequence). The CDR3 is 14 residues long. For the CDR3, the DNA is TGCAGTGCTAGATCTTTGGCAGCAAACACTGAAGCTTTCTTT. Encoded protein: CSARSLAANTEAFF.

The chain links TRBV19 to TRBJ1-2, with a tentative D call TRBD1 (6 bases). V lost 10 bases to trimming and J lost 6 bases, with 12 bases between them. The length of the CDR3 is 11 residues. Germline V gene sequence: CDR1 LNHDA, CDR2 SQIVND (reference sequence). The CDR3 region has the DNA TGTGCCACCCTCGGGGGCGATGGCTACACCTTC. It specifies CATLGGDGYTF.

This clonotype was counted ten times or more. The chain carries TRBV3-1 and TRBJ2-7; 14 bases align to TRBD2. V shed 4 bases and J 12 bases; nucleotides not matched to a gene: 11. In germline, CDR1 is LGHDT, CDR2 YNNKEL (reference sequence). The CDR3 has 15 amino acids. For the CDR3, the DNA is TGTGCCAGCAGCCCCGTTATGACTAGCGGGGGGGCTCTGTACTTC. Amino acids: CASSPVMTSGGALYF.

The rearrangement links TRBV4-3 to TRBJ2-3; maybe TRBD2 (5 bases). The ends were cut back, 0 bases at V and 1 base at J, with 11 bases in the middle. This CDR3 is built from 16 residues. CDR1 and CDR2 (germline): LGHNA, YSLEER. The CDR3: CASSQDVEEGTDTQYF. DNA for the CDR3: TGCGCCAGCAGCCAAGATGTCGAGGAGGGCACAGATACGCAGTATTTT.

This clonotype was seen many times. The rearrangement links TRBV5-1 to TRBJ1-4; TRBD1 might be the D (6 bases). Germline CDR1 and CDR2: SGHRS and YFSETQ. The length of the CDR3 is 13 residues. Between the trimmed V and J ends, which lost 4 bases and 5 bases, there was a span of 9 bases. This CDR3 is CASSHGQNEKLFF. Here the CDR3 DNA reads TGCGCCAGCAGCCACGGACAGAATGAAAAACTGTTTTTT. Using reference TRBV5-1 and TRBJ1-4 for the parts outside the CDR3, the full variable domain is KAGVTQTPRYLIKTRGQQVTLSCSPISGHRSVSWYQQTPGQGLQFLFEYFSETQRNKGNFPGRFSGRQFSNSRSEMNVSTLELGDSALYLCASSHGQNEKLFFGSGTQLSVL.

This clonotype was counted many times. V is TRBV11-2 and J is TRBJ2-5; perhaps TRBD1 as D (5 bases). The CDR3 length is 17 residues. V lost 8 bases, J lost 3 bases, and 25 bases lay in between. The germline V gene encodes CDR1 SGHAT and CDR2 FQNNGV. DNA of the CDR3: TGTGCCAGCTCACTCCAGGGTGCGTCGCCAGTAGAAGAGACCCAGTACTTC. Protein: CASSLQGASPVEETQYF.

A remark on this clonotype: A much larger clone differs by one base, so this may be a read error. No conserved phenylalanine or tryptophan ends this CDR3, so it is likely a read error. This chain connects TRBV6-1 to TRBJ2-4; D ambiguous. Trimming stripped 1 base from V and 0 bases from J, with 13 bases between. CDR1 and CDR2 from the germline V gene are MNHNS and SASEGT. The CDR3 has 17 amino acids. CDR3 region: CASSEVSEILAKNIQYY. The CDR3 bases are TGTGCCAGCAGTGAAGTGTCGGAGATACTAGCCAAAAACATTCAGTACTAC.

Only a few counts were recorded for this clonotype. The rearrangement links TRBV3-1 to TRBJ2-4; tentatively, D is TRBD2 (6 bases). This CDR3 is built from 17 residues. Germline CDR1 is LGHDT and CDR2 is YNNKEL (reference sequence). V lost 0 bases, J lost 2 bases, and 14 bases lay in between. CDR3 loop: CASSQDPGRGSKNIQYF. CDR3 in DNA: TGTGCCAGCAGCCAAGATCCCGGGAGAGGTTCCAAAAACATTCAGTACTTC.

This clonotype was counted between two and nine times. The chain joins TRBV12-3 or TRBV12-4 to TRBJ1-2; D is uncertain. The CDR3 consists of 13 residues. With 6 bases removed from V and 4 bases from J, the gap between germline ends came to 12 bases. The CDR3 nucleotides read TGTGCCAGCAGGCCGACTGGCGGCTATGGCTACACCTTC. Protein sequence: CASRPTGGYGYTF.

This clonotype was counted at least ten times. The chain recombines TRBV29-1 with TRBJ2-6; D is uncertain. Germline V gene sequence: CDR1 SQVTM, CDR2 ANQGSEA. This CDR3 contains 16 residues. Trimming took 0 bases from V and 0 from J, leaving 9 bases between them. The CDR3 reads CSVEDTFPSGANVLTF. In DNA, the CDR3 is TGCAGCGTTGAAGACACTTTCCCCTCTGGGGCCAACGTCCTGACTTTC.

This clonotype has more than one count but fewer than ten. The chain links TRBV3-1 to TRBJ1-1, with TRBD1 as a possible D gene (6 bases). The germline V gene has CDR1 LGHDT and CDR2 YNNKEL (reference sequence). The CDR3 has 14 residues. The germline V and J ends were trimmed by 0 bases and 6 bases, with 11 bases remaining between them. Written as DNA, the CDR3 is TGTGCCAGCAGCCAAGACCGGGGGGGGCCTGAAGCTTTCTTT. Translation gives CASSQDRGGPEAFF. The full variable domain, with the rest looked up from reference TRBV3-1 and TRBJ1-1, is DTAVSQTPKYLVTQMGNDKSIKCEQNLGHDTMYWYKQDSKKFLKIMFSYNNKELIINETVPNRFSPKSPDKAHLNLHINSLELGDSAVYFCASSQDRGGPEAFFGQGTRLTVV.

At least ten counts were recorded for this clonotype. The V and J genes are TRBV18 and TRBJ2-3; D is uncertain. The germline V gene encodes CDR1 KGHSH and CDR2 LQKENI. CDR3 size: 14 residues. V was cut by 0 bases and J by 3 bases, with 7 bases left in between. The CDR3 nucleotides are TGTGCCAGCTCACCACCGGTTGTTACAGATACGCAGTATTTT. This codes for CASSPPVVTDTQYF.

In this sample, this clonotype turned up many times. The CDR3 nucleotides read TGTGCCAGCAGTTTCTCTAGCGGGAGCAAAGCGAATGAGCAGTTCTTC. Translation: CASSFSSGSKANEQFF. The chain links TRBV28 to TRBJ2-1; 10 nucleotides match TRBD2. Trimming at V came to 3 bases and at J to 7 bases, leaving 9 bases not matched to a gene. Germline V gene sequence: CDR1 MDHEN, CDR2 SYDVKM. The CDR3 covers 16 residues.

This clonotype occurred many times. CDR3 region: CASTAPGADTEAFF. As DNA, the CDR3 is TGTGCCAGCACCGCACCCGGGGCGGACACTGAAGCTTTCTTT. The chain employs TRBV12-3 or TRBV12-4 and TRBJ1-1; tentative D call: TRBD1 (5 bases). The germline V and J ends were trimmed by 7 bases and 3 bases, with 15 bases remaining between them. The CDR3 totals 14 residues.

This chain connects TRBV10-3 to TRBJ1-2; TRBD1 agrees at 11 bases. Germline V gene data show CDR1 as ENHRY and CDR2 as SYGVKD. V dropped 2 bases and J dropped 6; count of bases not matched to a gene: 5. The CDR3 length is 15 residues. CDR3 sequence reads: CAISETGTGGNGYTF. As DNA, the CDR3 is TGTGCCATCAGTGAGACCGGGACAGGGGGAAATGGCTACACCTTC.

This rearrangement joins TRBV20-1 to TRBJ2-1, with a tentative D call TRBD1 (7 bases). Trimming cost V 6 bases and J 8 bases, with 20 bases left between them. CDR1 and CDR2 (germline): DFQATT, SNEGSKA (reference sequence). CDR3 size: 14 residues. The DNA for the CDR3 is TGCAGTGCCCCGTGGGCAGGGGGGACGGATGAGCAGTTCTTC. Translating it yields CSAPWAGGTDEQFF.

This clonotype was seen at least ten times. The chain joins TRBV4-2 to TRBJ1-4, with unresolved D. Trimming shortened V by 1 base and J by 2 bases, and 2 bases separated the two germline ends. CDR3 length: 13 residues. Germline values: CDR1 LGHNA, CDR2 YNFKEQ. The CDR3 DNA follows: TGTGCCAGCAGCCAAGTCACTAATGAAAAACTGTTTTTT. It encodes CASSQVTNEKLFF.

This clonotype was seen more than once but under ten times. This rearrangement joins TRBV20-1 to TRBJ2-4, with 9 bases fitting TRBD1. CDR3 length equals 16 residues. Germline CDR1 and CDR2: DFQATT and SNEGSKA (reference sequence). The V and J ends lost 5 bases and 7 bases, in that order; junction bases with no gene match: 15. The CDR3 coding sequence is TGCAGTGCTGGGAATGATGGGACAGGGCGAACTAACATTCAGTACTTC. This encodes CSAGNDGTGRTNIQYF.

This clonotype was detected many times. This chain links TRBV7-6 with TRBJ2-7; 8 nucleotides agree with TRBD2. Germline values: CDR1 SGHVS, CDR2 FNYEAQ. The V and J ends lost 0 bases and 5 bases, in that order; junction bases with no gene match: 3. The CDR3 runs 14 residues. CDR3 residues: CASSLAAGDHEQYF. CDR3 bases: TGTGCCAGCAGCTTAGCAGCGGGAGACCACGAGCAGTACTTC.

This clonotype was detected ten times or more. CDR3 in DNA: TGCAGCTCCCGTGGGTTGAACACTGAAGCTTTCTTT. Translation gives CSSRGLNTEAFF. The chain recombines TRBV29-1 with TRBJ1-1; D gene ambiguous. This CDR3 has 12 amino acids. Germline CDR1 reads SQVTM; CDR2 reads ANQGSEA. The ends were cut back, 8 bases at V and 0 bases at J, with 10 bases in the middle.

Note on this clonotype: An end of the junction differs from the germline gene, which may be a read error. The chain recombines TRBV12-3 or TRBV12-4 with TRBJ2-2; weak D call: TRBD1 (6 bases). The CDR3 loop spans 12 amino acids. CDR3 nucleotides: TGTGCCAGCAGCCCAGGGGCAGGGGAGCTGTATTTT. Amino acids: CASSPGAGELYF.

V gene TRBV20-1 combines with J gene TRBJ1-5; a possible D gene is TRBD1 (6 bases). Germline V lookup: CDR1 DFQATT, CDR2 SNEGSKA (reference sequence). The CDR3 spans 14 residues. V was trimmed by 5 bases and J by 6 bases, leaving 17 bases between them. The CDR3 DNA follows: TGCAGTGCTCCGGGGGCAGGAAGTTTTCAGCCCCAGCATTTT. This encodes CSAPGAGSFQPQHF.

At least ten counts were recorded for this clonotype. The CDR3 reads CATSTRTTGQETQYF. The CDR3 nucleotides read TGTGCCACCAGCACTAGGACGACAGGGCAAGAGACCCAGTACTTC. The chain joins TRBV15 to TRBJ2-5, with 7 bases identical to TRBD1. Germline V gene sequence: CDR1 LNHNV, CDR2 YYDKDF (reference sequence). Trimming at V came to 4 bases and at J to 2 bases, leaving 7 bases not matched to a gene. The CDR3 runs to 15 residues.

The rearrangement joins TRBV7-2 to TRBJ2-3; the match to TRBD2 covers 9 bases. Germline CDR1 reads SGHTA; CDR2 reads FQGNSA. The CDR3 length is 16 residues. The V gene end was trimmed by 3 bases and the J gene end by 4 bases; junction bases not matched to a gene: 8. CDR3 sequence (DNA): TGTGCCAGCAGCTTTAACGCGGGAGGGCCCTCAGATACGCAGTATTTT. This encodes CASSFNAGGPSDTQYF.

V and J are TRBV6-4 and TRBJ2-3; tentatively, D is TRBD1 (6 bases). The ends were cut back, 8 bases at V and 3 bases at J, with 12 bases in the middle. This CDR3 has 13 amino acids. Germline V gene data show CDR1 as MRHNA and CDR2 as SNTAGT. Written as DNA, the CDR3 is TGTGCCAGCGGGGGACAAACTACAGATACGCAGTATTTT. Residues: CASGGQTTDTQYF.

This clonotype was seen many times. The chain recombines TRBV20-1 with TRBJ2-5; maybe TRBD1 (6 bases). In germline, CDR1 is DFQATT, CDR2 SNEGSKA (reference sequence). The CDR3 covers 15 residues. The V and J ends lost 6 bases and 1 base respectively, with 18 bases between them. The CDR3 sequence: CSAHPGGQPQETQYF. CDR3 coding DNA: TGCAGTGCCCACCCGGGCGGACAGCCCCAAGAGACCCAGTACTTC.

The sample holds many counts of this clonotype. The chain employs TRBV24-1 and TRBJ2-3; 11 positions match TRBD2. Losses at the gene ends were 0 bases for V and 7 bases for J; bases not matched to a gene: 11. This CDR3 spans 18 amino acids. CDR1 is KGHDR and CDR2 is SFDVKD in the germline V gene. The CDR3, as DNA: TGTGCCACCAGTGATTTGACTCTAGCGGGAGGAGAGACCTATACGCAGTATTTT. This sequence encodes CATSDLTLAGGETYTQYF.